This T cell receptor (beta chain) was identified during a study of blood T cell repertoires in COVID-19. Background on the study: The origin of the acute and convalescent COVID-19 samples was the United States, Italy and Spain. PBMCs, B-cell-depleted T cells, or T cells provided the cDNA or gDNA that made up the material.

Deletions cut 0 bases from V and 7 bases from J, with 7 bases between. This CDR3 is built from 13 residues. Germline-derived CDR1 and CDR2 are MGHRA and YSYEKL. As originally analysed: Amplification of reference gene primers provided the estimated nucleated cell counts. Only in-frame clones appear in the TCRdb table, and some are missing; sequencing was by immunoSEQ multiplex PCR. The DNA gave D and trimming, while V, J and clone size come from that table. The sample has 53,000 or so clones; around four fifths are singletons. Sequenced: peripheral blood. This chain uses TRBV4-1 with TRBJ2-1; no reliable D call. The receptor's source is a human donor in a cohort sampled during active COVID-19. CDR3 sequence: CASSQDFRNEQFF. CDR3 DNA: TGCGCCAGCAGCCAAGATTTCAGGAATGAGCAGTTCTTC.